This T cell receptor (beta chain) was identified during a study of regulatory T cells in long-lasting Graves disease. Regarding the study as a whole: Public clonotype sharing was higher in persistent than newly diagnosed patients.

V was trimmed by 6 bases and J by 4 bases, leaving 7 bases between them. Germline-derived CDR1 and CDR2 are SGHVS and FQNEAQ. There are 12 residues in the CDR3. Investigators prepared the TCR beta libraries by applying iRepertoire HTBI primers and Arm-PCR of CDR3 regions. MiXCR was run by TCRdb on the multiplex PCR reads, yielding one entry per CDR3 protein. The table includes roughly 560,000 distinct CDR3 sequences, approximately 12% detected once. This clonotype occurred many times. Its specificity is unknown. As for time point: newly diagnosed GD, antithyroid drugs for less than 3 months. PBMC RNA served as the TCR library source. The sample was also reused in another study, on T cells in Graves' hyperthyroidism and ophthalmopathy. That report adds: Using the HTBI primer set, a first-round RT-PCR was run on the TCR CDR3.

The chain has TRBV7-8 and TRBJ2-1, with D hard to call. The origin of this receptor is a woman aged 30 to 39 with Graves disease. The sequencing here drew on peripheral blood mononuclear cells (PBMCs), taken at new diagnosis, from a patient treated with antithyroid drugs. CDR3 coding DNA: TGTGCCAGCAGGCCACTATACAATGAGCAGTTCTTC. Amino acid sequence: CASRPLYNEQFF.